The 8 T cell receptor beta chains presented below share a single source sample, sequenced in a study of siplizumab effects on memory and regulatory T cells. Only in-frame clones appear in the TCRdb table, and some are missing; sequencing was by immunoSEQ multiplex PCR. This table has approximately 110,000 clones, 92% appearing once. Sequencing used Tregs sorted from blood. The receptors derive from a human donor in good health.

CDR3 region: CASSYESGAPQETQYF. For the CDR3, the DNA is TGTGCCAGCAGTTACGAGTCGGGAGCCCCCCAAGAGACCCAGTACTTC. V usage is TRBV6-5 and J usage is TRBJ2-5; D is perhaps TRBD2 (6 bases). CDR3 size: 16 residues. The germline gives CDR1 MNHEY, CDR2 SVGAGI. V was clipped by 2 bases and J by 1 base, with 14 bases between them.

The rearrangement joins TRBV2 to TRBJ1-2; TRBD1 might be the D (6 bases). CDR3 length equals 13 residues. V dropped 7 bases and J dropped 8 bases, with 17 bases sitting between them. Germline V gene sequence: CDR1 SNHLY, CDR2 FYNNEI. The CDR3 region has the DNA TGTGCCAGCACGACAGGTGCACGACGGGGCTACACCTTC. Protein product: CASTTGARRGYTF.

The CDR3 coding sequence is TGTGCCTGGTATACGACAGGGTACGGCCCTGGAAACACCATATATTTT. Translating it yields CAWYTTGYGPGNTIYF. The chain uses TRBV30 and TRBJ1-3; 7 positions match TRBD1. CDR1 is GTSNPN and CDR2 is SVGIG in the germline V gene (reference sequence). This CDR3 is built from 16 residues. Trimming removed 5 bases from V and 2 bases from J; junction bases left unmatched: 12. The full variable domain, with the rest looked up from reference TRBV30 and TRBJ1-3, is SQTIHQWPATLVQPVGSPLSLECTVEGTSNPNLYWYRQAAGRGLQLLFYSVGIGQISSEVPQNLSASRPQDRQFILSSKKLLLSDSGFYLCAWYTTGYGPGNTIYFGEGSWLTVV.

This chain connects TRBV7-3 to TRBJ2-3; no clear D gene. Germline V gives CDR1 SGHTA, CDR2 FQGTGA. This CDR3 is 11 amino acids long. V was shortened by 3 bases and J by 9 bases, with 7 bases between the two germline ends. DNA of the CDR3: TGTGCCAGCAGCTTCCAAGGGACGCAGTATTTT. Translated: CASSFQGTQYF.

This clone was seen once. The chain joins TRBV7-3 to TRBJ2-3; a weak D match, TRBD2 (5 bases). Germline CDR1 reads SGHTA; CDR2 reads FQGTGA. V gave up 5 bases and J gave up 5 bases, with 11 bases separating them. CDR3 length: 13 residues. CDR3 DNA: TGTGCCAGCAGCACCGGACTCAAAGATACGCAGTATTTT. It codes for CASSTGLKDTQYF.

CDR3 loop: CASSLDNRGNTGELFF. CDR3 nucleotide sequence: TGTGCCAGCAGCTTAGATAACAGGGGTAACACCGGGGAGCTGTTTTTT. This chain uses TRBV11-3 with TRBJ2-2, with 7 positions matching TRBD1. Germline CDR1 is SGHNT and CDR2 is YENEEA. The CDR3 length is 16 residues. The J segment lost 2 bases and the V segment lost 0 bases, leaving 3 bases of the junction unmatched.

The rearrangement links TRBV18 to TRBJ1-2; a weak D match, TRBD1 (5 bases). The CDR3 sequence is 13 residues long. The germline V and J ends were trimmed by 2 bases and 2 bases, with 6 bases remaining between them. Germline CDR1 is KGHSH and CDR2 is LQKENI. CDR3 DNA sequence: TGTGCCAGCTCACCAGGGACCAACTATGGCTACACCTTC. Amino acids: CASSPGTNYGYTF. Supplemented by reference TRBV18 and TRBJ1-2, the full variable domain reads NAGVMQNPRHLVRRRGQEARLRCSPMKGHSHVYWYRQLPEEGLKFMVYLQKENIIDESGMPKERFSAEFPKEGPSILRIQQVVRGDSAAYFCASSPGTNYGYTFGSGTRLTVV.

The rearrangement uses TRBV18 and TRBJ2-7, with 7 bases aligning to TRBD2. V lost 2 bases to trimming and J lost 2 bases; unmatched junction nucleotides: 9. From germline, CDR1 is KGHSH and CDR2 LQKENI. This CDR3 comprises 16 residues. The DNA of the CDR3 is TGTGCCAGCTCACCAGCCCTAGCTGGGGGGGCCTACGAGCAGTACTTC. Its protein product is CASSPALAGGAYEQYF. Drawing the rest from reference TRBV18 and TRBJ2-7, the complete variable domain is NAGVMQNPRHLVRRRGQEARLRCSPMKGHSHVYWYRQLPEEGLKFMVYLQKENIIDESGMPKERFSAEFPKEGPSILRIQQVVRGDSAAYFCASSPALAGGAYEQYFGPGTRLTVT.